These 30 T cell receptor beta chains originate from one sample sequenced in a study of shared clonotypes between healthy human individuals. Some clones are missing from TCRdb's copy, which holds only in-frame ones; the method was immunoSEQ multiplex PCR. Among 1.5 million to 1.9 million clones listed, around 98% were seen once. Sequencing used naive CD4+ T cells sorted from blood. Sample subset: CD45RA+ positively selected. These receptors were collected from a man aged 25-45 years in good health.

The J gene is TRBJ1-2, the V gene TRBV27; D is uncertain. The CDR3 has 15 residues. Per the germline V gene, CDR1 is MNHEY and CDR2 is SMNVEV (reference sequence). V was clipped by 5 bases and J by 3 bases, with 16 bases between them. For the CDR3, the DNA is TGTGCCAGCAGTATGACGCACATACTCCACTATGGCTACACCTTC. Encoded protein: CASSMTHILHYGYTF.

The CDR3 loop is CASSNMTGQPQHF. The CDR3 DNA reads TGCGCCAGCAGCAATATGACAGGTCAGCCCCAGCATTTT. The chain joins TRBV5-1 to TRBJ1-5, with D maybe TRBD1 (6 bases). The CDR3 is made up of 13 amino acids. The V end was cut by 4 bases, the J end by 6 bases, with 11 bases between. Germline loops: CDR1 SGHRS, CDR2 YFSETQ.

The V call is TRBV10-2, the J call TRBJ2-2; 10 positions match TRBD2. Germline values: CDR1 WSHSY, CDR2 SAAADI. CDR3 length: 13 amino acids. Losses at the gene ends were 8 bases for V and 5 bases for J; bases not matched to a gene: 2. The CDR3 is CASSAGGTGELFF. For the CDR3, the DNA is TGCGCCAGCTCAGCGGGAGGGACCGGGGAGCTGTTTTTT.

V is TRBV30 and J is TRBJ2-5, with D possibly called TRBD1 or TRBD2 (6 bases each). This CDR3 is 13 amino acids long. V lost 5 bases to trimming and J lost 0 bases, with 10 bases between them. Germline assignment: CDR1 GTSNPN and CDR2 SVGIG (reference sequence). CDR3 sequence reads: CAWERGDQETQYF. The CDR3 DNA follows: TGTGCCTGGGAGAGGGGGGACCAAGAGACCCAGTACTTC.

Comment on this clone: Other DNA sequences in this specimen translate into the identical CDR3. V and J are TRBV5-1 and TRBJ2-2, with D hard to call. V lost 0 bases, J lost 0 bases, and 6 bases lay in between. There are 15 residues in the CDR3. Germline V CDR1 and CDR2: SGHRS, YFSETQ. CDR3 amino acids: CASSLGRANTGELFF. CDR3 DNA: TGCGCCAGCAGCTTGGGCCGCGCGAACACCGGGGAGCTGTTTTTT.

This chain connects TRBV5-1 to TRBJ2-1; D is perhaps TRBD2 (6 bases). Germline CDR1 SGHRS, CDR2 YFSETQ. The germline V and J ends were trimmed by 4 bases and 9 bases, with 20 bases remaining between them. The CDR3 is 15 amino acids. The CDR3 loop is CASSGVGGDVGEQFF. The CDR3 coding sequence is TGCGCCAGCAGCGGGGTAGGAGGGGACGTGGGTGAGCAGTTCTTC.

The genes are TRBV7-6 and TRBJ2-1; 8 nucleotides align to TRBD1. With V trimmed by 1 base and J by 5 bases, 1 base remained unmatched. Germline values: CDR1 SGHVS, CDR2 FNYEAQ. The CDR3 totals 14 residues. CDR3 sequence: CASSLGTGHNEQFF. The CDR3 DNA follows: TGTGCCAGCAGCTTAGGGACAGGGCACAATGAGCAGTTCTTC.

The CDR3 here is CASSLSGGSGRAQYF. CDR3 nucleotide sequence: TGTGCCAGCAGCCTCTCTGGCGGGAGTGGCCGCGCGCAGTATTTT. The chain is built from TRBV28 and TRBJ2-3; 7 nucleotides match TRBD2. Unmatched junction bases numbered 16, after V lost 6 bases and J lost 10 bases. Germline V CDR1 and CDR2: MDHEN, SYDVKM. This CDR3 contains 15 residues.

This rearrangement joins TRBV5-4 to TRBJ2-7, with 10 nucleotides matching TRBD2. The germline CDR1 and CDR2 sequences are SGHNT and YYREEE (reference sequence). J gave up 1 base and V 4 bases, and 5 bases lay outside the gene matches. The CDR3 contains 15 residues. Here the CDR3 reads CASSARAGGSYEQYF. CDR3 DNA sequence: TGTGCCAGCAGCGCCAGAGCGGGAGGGTCCTACGAGCAGTACTTC.

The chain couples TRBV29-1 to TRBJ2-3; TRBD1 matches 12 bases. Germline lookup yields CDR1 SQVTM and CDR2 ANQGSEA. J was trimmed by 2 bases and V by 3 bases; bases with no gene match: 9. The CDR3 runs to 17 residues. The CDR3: CSVEGSRDRGPTDTQYF. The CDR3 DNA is TGCAGCGTTGAGGGAAGCCGGGACAGGGGGCCCACAGATACGCAGTATTTT.

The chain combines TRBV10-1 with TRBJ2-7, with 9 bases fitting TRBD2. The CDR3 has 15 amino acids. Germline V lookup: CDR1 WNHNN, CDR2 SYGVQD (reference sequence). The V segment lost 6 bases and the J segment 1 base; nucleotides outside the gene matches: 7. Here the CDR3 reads CASSYSGRGSYEQYF. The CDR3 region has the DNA TGCGCCAGCAGCTATAGCGGGAGAGGTTCCTACGAGCAGTACTTC.

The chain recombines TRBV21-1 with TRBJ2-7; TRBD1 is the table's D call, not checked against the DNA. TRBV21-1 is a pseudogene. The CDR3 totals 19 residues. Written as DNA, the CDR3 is TGTGCCAGCAGCAAAAAGGGGCGTACTGAAGGGACAGGGGAGGACGAGCAGTACTTC. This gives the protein CASSKKGRTEGTGEDEQYF.

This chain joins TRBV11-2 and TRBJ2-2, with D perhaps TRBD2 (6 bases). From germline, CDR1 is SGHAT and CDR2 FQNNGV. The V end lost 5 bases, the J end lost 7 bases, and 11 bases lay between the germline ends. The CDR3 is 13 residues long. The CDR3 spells CASSPGLIGELFF. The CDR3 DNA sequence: TGTGCCAGCAGCCCCGGACTAATCGGGGAGCTGTTTTTT.

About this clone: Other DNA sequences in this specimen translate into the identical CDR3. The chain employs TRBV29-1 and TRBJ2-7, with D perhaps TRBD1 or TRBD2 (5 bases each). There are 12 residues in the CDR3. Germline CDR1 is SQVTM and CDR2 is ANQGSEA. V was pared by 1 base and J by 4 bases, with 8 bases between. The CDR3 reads CSVEGDLYEQYF. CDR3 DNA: TGCAGCGTTGAAGGGGACCTGTACGAGCAGTACTTC.

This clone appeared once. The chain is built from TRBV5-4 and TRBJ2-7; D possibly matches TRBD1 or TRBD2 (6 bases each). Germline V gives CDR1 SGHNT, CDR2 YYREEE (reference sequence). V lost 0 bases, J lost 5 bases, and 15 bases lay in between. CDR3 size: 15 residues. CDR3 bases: TGTGCCAGCAGCTTGGTCGCCACAGGGAGGCACGAGCAGTACTTC. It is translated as CASSLVATGRHEQYF.

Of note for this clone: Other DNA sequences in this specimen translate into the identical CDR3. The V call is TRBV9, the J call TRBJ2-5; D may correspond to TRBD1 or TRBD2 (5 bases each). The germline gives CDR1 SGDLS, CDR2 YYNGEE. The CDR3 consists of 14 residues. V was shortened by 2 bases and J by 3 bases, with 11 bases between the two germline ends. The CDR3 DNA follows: TGTGCCAGCAGCGTCGGGACGGGAAAAGAGACCCAGTACTTC. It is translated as CASSVGTGKETQYF.

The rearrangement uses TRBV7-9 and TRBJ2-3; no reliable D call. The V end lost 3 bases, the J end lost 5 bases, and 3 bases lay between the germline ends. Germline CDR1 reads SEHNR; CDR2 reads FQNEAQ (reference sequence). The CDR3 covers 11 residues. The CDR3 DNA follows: TGTGCCAGCAGCTTCCGAGATACGCAGTATTTT. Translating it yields CASSFRDTQYF.

The CDR3 DNA reads as TGTGCCATCAGTGAGACCATGGCTCTGGCCTACGAGCAGTACTTC. The encoded protein is CAISETMALAYEQYF. The chain joins TRBV10-3 to TRBJ2-7, with unresolved D. The CDR3 runs 15 residues. CDR1 and CDR2 from the germline V gene are ENHRY and SYGVKD. With 2 bases removed from V and 2 bases from J, the gap between germline ends came to 13 bases.

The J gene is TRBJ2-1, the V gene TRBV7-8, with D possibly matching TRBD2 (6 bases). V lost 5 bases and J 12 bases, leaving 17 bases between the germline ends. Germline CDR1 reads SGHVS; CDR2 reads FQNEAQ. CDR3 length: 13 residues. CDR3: CASSLRLVEGQFF. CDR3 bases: TGTGCCAGCAGCCTGAGACTAGTTGAGGGGCAGTTCTTC.

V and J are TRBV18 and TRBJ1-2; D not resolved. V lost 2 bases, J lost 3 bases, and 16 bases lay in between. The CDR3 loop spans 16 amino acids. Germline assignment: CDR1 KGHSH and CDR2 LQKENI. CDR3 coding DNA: TGTGCCAGCTCACCAATCAAGGCTACACGGGACTATGGCTACACCTTC. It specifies CASSPIKATRDYGYTF.

CDR3 nucleotides: TGTGCCAGCAGTCTACAGAGCTCTGGGGCCAACGTCCTGACTTTC. Amino acids: CASSLQSSGANVLTF. The chain combines TRBV2 with TRBJ2-6; D is ambiguous. Germline-derived CDR1 and CDR2 are SNHLY and FYNNEI. Trimming took 5 bases from V and 0 from J, leaving 8 bases between them. The CDR3 has 15 residues.

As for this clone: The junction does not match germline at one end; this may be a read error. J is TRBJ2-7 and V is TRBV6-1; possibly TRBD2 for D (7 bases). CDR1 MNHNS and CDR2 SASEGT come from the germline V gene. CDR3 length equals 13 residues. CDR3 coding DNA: TGTGCCAGCAACCCCGGGTACCGAGCTCGGGGGGCCTTC. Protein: CASNPGYRARGAF.

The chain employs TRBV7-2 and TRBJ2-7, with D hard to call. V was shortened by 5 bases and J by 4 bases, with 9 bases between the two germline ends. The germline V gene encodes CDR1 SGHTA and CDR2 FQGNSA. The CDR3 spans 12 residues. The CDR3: CASSPADYEQYF. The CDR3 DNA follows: TGTGCCAGCAGCCCCGCCGATTACGAGCAGTACTTC.

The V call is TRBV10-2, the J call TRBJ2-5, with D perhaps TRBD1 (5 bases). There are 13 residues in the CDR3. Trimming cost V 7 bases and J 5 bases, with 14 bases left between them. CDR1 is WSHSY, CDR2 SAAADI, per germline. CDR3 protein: CASTRTPLETQYF. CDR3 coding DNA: TGCGCCAGCACCCGGACACCTCTCGAGACCCAGTACTTC.

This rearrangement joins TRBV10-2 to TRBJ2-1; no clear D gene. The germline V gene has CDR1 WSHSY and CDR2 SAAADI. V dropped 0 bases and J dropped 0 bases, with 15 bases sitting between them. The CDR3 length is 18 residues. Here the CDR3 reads CASSESMSGKRSYNEQFF. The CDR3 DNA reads TGCGCCAGCAGTGAGTCGATGAGTGGCAAACGCTCCTACAATGAGCAGTTCTTC.

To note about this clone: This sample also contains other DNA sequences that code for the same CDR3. CDR3 region: CASSLGQGYTEAFF. CDR3 in DNA: TGCGCCAGCAGCTTGGGACAGGGCTACACTGAAGCTTTCTTT. The chain joins TRBV5-1 to TRBJ1-1; 7 nucleotides match TRBD1. After removal of 0 bases from V and 3 bases from J, the junction contained 2 bases not matched to a gene. There are 14 residues in the CDR3. Germline lookup yields CDR1 SGHRS and CDR2 YFSETQ. The full variable domain, its missing parts supplied by reference TRBV5-1 and TRBJ1-1, is KAGVTQTPRYLIKTRGQQVTLSCSPISGHRSVSWYQQTPGQGLQFLFEYFSETQRNKGNFPGRFSGRQFSNSRSEMNVSTLELGDSALYLCASSLGQGYTEAFFGQGTRLTVV.

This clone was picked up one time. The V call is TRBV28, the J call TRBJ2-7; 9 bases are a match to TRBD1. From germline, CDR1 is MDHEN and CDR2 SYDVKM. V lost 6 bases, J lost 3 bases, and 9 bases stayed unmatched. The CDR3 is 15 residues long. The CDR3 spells CASRSPGQGGYEQYF. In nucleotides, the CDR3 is TGTGCCAGCAGGTCTCCGGGACAGGGTGGCTACGAGCAGTACTTC. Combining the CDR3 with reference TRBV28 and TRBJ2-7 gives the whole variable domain DVKVTQSSRYLVKRTGEKVFLECVQDMDHENMFWYRQDPGLGLRLIYFSYDVKMKEKGDIPEGYSVSREKKERFSLILESASTNQTSMYLCASRSPGQGGYEQYFGPGTRLTVT.

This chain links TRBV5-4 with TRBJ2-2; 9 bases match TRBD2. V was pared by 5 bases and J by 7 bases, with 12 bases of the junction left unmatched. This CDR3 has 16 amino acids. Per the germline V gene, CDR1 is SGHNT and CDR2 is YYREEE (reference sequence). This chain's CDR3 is CASRSGTSPSFGELFF. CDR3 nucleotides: TGTGCCAGCAGATCCGGGACTAGCCCTTCATTCGGGGAGCTGTTTTTT.

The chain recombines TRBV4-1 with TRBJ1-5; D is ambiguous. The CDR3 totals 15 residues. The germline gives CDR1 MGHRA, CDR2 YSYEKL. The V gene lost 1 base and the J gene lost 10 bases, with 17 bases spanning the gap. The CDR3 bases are TGCGCCAGCAGCCAAGTGGCTCTGAGTTTAGGACCCCAGCATTTT. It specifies CASSQVALSLGPQHF.

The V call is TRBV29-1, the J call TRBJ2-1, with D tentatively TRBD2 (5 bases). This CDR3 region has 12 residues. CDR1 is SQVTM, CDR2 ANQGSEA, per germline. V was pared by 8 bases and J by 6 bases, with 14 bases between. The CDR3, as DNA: TGCAGCTTCGCGCCGGGGTCCAATGAGCAGTTCTTC. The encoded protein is CSFAPGSNEQFF.